This passage covers 24 T cell receptor beta chains from one sample sequenced in a study of cytomegalovirus exposure and HLA in healthy donors. It was with 60 Vbeta and 13 Jbeta primers that the PCR ran. TCRdb's table, derived via immunoSEQ multiplex PCR, lists solely in-frame clones and lacks some. This sample has 250,000 to 350,000 clones, with around nine tenths found just once. The sequenced material came from PBMCs. Receptor source: a woman between 18 and 29 years old in good health and CMV-seronegative.

This chain uses TRBV9 with TRBJ1-1, with a possible D match to TRBD1 (6 bases). Germline CDR1 reads SGDLS; CDR2 reads YYNGEE. V lost 1 base to trimming and J lost 11 bases, with 21 bases between them. The CDR3 totals 15 residues. The DNA for the CDR3 is TGTGCCAGCAGCGTAAGGGTAACAGGGCCTATTCGGGCTTTCTTT. It yields the protein CASSVRVTGPIRAFF.

This clone was recorded once. This chain joins TRBV29-1 and TRBJ1-2; D is ambiguous. Germline-derived CDR1 and CDR2 are SQVTM and ANQGSEA. The V and J ends lost 6 bases and 0 bases respectively, with 14 bases between them. The CDR3 covers 14 residues. The CDR3 here is CSVIARNANYGYTF. In DNA form, the CDR3 reads TGCAGCGTCATAGCGAGGAACGCTAACTATGGCTACACCTTC. Full variable domain (missing parts from reference TRBV29-1 and TRBJ1-2): SAVISQKPSRDICQRGTSLTIQCQVDSQVTMMFWYRQQPGQSLTLIATANQGSEATYESGFVIDKFPISRPNLTFSTLTVSNMSPEDSSIYLCSVIARNANYGYTFGSGTRLTVV.

The V call is TRBV29-1, the J call TRBJ1-1; TRBD1 might be the D (5 bases). Trimming took off 3 bases at V and 4 bases at J, with 21 bases between the two ends. The CDR3 consists of 16 residues. The V gene's germline CDR1 is SQVTM and CDR2 ANQGSEA. CDR3 sequence: CSVEGLQALPATEAFF. The DNA of the CDR3 is TGCAGCGTTGAGGGACTCCAGGCCCTGCCCGCCACTGAAGCTTTCTTT.

The table lists this clone with a count of one. This chain joins TRBV6-5 and TRBJ1-2, with D possibly TRBD1 on 6 matching bases. CDR1 MNHEY and CDR2 SVGAGI come from the germline V gene. Trimming pared 2 bases from V and 8 bases from J, leaving 18 bases between. CDR3 length: 15 residues. The CDR3 sequence is CASSYGRTVSSGYTF. The CDR3 bases are TGTGCCAGCAGTTACGGCAGGACAGTGTCGTCGGGCTACACCTTC.

The V call is TRBV6-1, the J call TRBJ1-1, with D possibly TRBD1 on 5 matching bases. The CDR3 totals 11 residues. V was trimmed by 5 bases and J by 5 bases, leaving 6 bases between them. CDR1 and CDR2 from the germline V gene are MNHNS and SASEGT. The CDR3 protein is CASSRGTEAFF. The CDR3 nucleotides are TGTGCCAGCAGTCGGGGGACTGAAGCTTTCTTT.

This chain's CDR3 is CASSTGQGNGELFF. CDR3 nucleotide sequence: TGTGCCAGCAGCACCGGACAGGGGAACGGGGAGCTGTTTTTT. V gene TRBV9 combines with J gene TRBJ2-2, with 9 nucleotides matching TRBD1. The germline CDR1 and CDR2 sequences are SGDLS and YYNGEE. Trimming removed 4 bases from V and 7 bases from J; junction bases left unmatched: 5. This CDR3 has 14 residues.

This chain connects TRBV5-1 to TRBJ1-2, with D perhaps matching TRBD1 (5 bases). CDR3 length: 16 amino acids. CDR1 and CDR2 (germline): SGHRS, YFSETQ. V was clipped by 1 base and J by 3 bases, with 16 bases between them. CDR3 region: CASSLKVGGFDYGYTF. As DNA, the CDR3 is TGCGCCAGCAGCTTGAAGGTGGGGGGTTTTGACTATGGCTACACCTTC.

V usage is TRBV2 and J usage is TRBJ1-1; 11 bases agree with TRBD1. V gave up 10 bases and J gave up 4 bases; unmatched junction bases: 5. The CDR3 has 13 amino acids. Germline CDR1 and CDR2: SNHLY and FYNNEI. The CDR3 DNA reads TGTGCCAACCTGGGACAGGGGGGCACTGAAGCTTTCTTT. Its protein is CANLGQGGTEAFF. Together with reference TRBV2 and TRBJ1-1, the CDR3 gives the full variable domain: EPEVTQTPSHQVTQMGQEVILRCVPISNHLYFYWYRQILGQKVEFLVSFYNNEISEKSEIFDDQFSVERPDGSNFTLKIRSTKLEDSAMYFCANLGQGGTEAFFGQGTRLTVV.

J is TRBJ2-4 and V is TRBV10-3; 10 nucleotides agree with TRBD1. Germline values: CDR1 ENHRY, CDR2 SYGVKD. The CDR3 extends over 19 amino acids. Germline trimming cut 4 bases from V and 0 bases from J; bases unmatched to any gene: 12. This chain's CDR3 is CAISATKGTGEIAKNIQYF. DNA for the CDR3: TGTGCCATCAGTGCCACGAAGGGGACAGGGGAAATAGCCAAAAACATTCAGTACTTC.

The chain is built from TRBV2 and TRBJ2-1, with TRBD2 matching over 9 bases. This CDR3 region has 16 residues. Germline CDR1 SNHLY, CDR2 FYNNEI. V lost 4 bases to trimming and J lost 1 base; unmatched junction nucleotides: 5. This chain's CDR3 is CASSVPSGVSYNEQFF. In DNA form, the CDR3 reads TGTGCCAGCAGTGTCCCTAGCGGGGTTTCCTACAATGAGCAGTTCTTC.

The V gene is TRBV5-1, the J gene TRBJ1-4, with 7 bases that match TRBD1. With 0 bases clipped from V and 4 bases from J, the junction kept 3 bases outside the gene matches. The CDR3 consists of 15 residues. CDR1 and CDR2 from the germline V gene are SGHRS and YFSETQ. The CDR3 protein is CASSLGDRDNEKLFF. CDR3 sequence (DNA): TGCGCCAGCAGCTTGGGCGACAGGGATAATGAAAAACTGTTTTTT.

The chain couples TRBV7-9 to TRBJ1-1, with a weak D call TRBD1 (6 bases). This CDR3 is built from 12 residues. Germline CDR1 and CDR2: SEHNR and FQNEAQ (reference sequence). With 10 bases removed from V and 4 bases from J, the gap between germline ends came to 13 bases. CDR3 DNA: TGTGCCACCAAGGGGGTGATCACTGAAGCTTTCTTT. This sequence encodes CATKGVITEAFF.

The genes are TRBV19 and TRBJ1-1; D gene uncertain. Trimming left V 7 bases short and J 0 bases short, with 21 bases between. The CDR3 totals 17 residues. The germline gives CDR1 LNHDA, CDR2 SQIVND (reference sequence). CDR3 nucleotides: TGTGCCAGTAAAGAGTTGGGTAGGCTCGGAGTGAACACTGAAGCTTTCTTT. As protein: CASKELGRLGVNTEAFF.

The chain links TRBV2 to TRBJ2-7; possible D gene TRBD1, 6 bases. Trimming left V 7 bases short and J 2 bases short, with 12 bases between. The germline V gene has CDR1 SNHLY and CDR2 FYNNEI. The CDR3 is made up of 13 amino acids. The CDR3 nucleotides are TGTGCCAGCATAGGGGGTACGACCTACGAGCAGTACTTC. Translated, it gives CASIGGTTYEQYF.

The V gene is TRBV4-1, the J gene TRBJ1-2; 7 nucleotides match TRBD1. V shed 1 base, J shed 8 bases, and the junction held 10 bases outside the gene matches. The V gene's germline CDR1 is MGHRA and CDR2 YSYEKL. The CDR3 contains 15 residues. The CDR3 nucleotides are TGCGCCAGCAGCCAAGGAGGGACAGTCTCTACGGGCTACACCTTC. It specifies CASSQGGTVSTGYTF.

This chain joins TRBV25-1 and TRBJ2-3, with a possible D match to TRBD1 (5 bases). The CDR3 sequence is 17 residues long. The V end was cut by 2 bases, the J end by 4 bases, with 19 bases between. Germline V lookup: CDR1 MGHDK, CDR2 SYGVNS. CDR3 sequence (DNA): TGTGCCAGCAGTGAACAAGGGGCGACACGGCGCCCAGATACGCAGTATTTT. Translation gives CASSEQGATRRPDTQYF.

V gene TRBV10-3 combines with J gene TRBJ1-6; 9 bases line up with TRBD1. Trimming cost V 3 bases and J 5 bases; bases outside gene matches: 5. Per germline, CDR1 ENHRY and CDR2 SYGVKD. The CDR3 is made up of 16 amino acids. As DNA, the CDR3 is TGTGCCATCAGTGAATCTGGGACAGGGCATAATTCACCCCTCCACTTT. Amino acid sequence: CAISESGTGHNSPLHF.

Remarks on this clone: At one end, the junction sequence differs from germline, possibly due to a read error. The chain joins TRBV7-9 to TRBJ1-5, with TRBD1 matching 7 bases. Germline lookup yields CDR1 SEHNR and CDR2 FQNEAQ (reference sequence). CDR3 length: 14 amino acids. CDR3 in DNA: TGTTCCAGCAGCACTGACAGGGTCAATCAGCCCCAGCATTTT. Translating it yields CSSSTDRVNQPQHF.

The chain is built from TRBV5-1 and TRBJ2-2; 7 positions agree with TRBD1. V lost 4 bases and J lost 4; bases outside the gene matches: 7. Germline lookup yields CDR1 SGHRS and CDR2 YFSETQ. The CDR3 extends over 15 amino acids. CDR3 coding DNA: TGCGCCAGCAGCAACCAGACAGGGCGCACCGGGGAGCTGTTTTTT. Translating it yields CASSNQTGRTGELFF.

The chain uses TRBV5-6 and TRBJ1-3, with TRBD1 as a possible D gene (5 bases). Between the trimmed V and J ends, which lost 4 bases and 0 bases, there was a span of 11 bases. Germline CDR1 reads SGHDT; CDR2 reads YYEEEE. This CDR3 contains 15 residues. CDR3 sequence reads: CASSRGHISGNTIYF. In DNA form, the CDR3 reads TGTGCCAGCAGCAGAGGACATATCTCTGGAAACACCATATATTTT.

The chain has TRBV13 and TRBJ2-3; tentative D call: TRBD1 (6 bases). The CDR3 consists of 14 residues. Per germline, CDR1 PRHDT and CDR2 FYEKMQ (reference sequence). V was trimmed by 4 bases and J by 4 bases, leaving 12 bases between them. The CDR3 loop is CASSSENRADTQYF. The CDR3 bases are TGTGCCAGCAGCTCCGAAAACAGGGCAGATACGCAGTATTTT.

This chain joins TRBV10-3 and TRBJ1-1; tentative D call: TRBD1 (5 bases). The CDR3 runs to 13 residues. V lost 6 bases and J 7 bases, leaving 15 bases between the germline ends. Germline V gene lookup returns CDR1 ENHRY and CDR2 SYGVKD. The CDR3 sequence is CAIRSGREDEAFF. In DNA form, the CDR3 reads TGTGCCATCAGATCAGGGAGGGAAGATGAAGCTTTCTTT.

The chain links TRBV10-1 to TRBJ1-3, with D unclear. Germline V gene data show CDR1 as WNHNN and CDR2 as SYGVQD (reference sequence). Trimming took 8 bases from V and 8 from J, leaving 16 bases between them. The length of the CDR3 is 13 residues. DNA for the CDR3: TGCGCCAGCGATGGGCAGGTTTTGCACACCATATATTTT. Residues: CASDGQVLHTIYF.

The chain couples TRBV13 to TRBJ2-5; the match to TRBD1 covers 7 bases. Per the germline V gene, CDR1 is PRHDT and CDR2 is FYEKMQ (reference sequence). The CDR3 consists of 15 residues. J lost 5 bases, V lost 4 bases, and 10 bases had no gene match. CDR3 sequence: CASSSYEQGRETQYF. The CDR3 nucleotides are TGTGCCAGCAGCTCGTACGAACAGGGGCGGGAGACCCAGTACTTC.